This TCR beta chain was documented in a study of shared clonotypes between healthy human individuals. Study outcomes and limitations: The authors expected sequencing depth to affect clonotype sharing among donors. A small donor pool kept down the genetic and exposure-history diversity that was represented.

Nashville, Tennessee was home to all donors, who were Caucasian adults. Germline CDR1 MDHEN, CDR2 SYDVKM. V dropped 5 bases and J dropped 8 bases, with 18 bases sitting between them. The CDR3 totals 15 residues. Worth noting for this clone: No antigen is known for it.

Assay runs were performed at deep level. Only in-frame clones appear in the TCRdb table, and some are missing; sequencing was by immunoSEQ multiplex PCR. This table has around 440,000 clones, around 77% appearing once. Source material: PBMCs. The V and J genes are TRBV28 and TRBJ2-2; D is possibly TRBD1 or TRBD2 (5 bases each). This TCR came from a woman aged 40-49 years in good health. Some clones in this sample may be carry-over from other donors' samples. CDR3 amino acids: CASSPLRDLGGELFF. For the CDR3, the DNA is TGTGCCAGCAGTCCTCTCCGGGACCTAGGGGGGGAGCTGTTTTTT.